The T cell receptor beta chain described here comes from a study of tumor-infiltrating lymphocytes in glioblastoma multiforme listed by TCRdb under 2017. Regarding the research as a whole: Whether intratumoral genomic heterogeneity fosters TIL diversity was tested through joint investigation of somatic mutations, TIL diversity and immune response activity. On the study overall, not on this receptor specifically: Generalizability is limited because the TCR and somatic mutation analysis included only one glioblastoma patient. Clone frequencies may be distorted by RNA-based TCR sequencing because unequal numbers of TCR transcripts are carried by T cells. T cells were not sorted into functional subsets, and such sorting was noted by the authors as a future improvement.

The AllPrep DNA/RNA mini kit was used to purify genomic DNA and total RNA at the same time from each of the ten to eleven tumor samples. All RNA had OD 260/280 ratios above 1.9 and RNA integrity numbers above 6.5. TCRB libraries were built from RNA via three nested multiplex PCR rounds using a modified ARM-PCR protocol with multiple V-beta primers and a C-beta primer. TCRB-specific cDNA was synthesized from 0.45 to 0.5 ug total RNA with ProtoScript II Reverse Transcriptase and a C-beta primer. No unique molecular identifiers were described for the TCRB libraries. The third PCR added barcodes and adapters over 25 cycles with Deep VentR (exo-) polymerase, followed by gel purification of 250-500 bp bands. TCRB libraries were sequenced with 250 bp paired-end reads on an Illumina HiSeq 2500. In the authors' own workflow: Reads were cleaned with Trimmomatic, merged with FLASH, assigned V, D and J segments with MiGEC, and analyzed with VDJtools. Repertoire diversity was quantified with the Shannon-Wiener diversity index calculated using VDJtools. In TCRdb, the public reads were trimmed at Q25 with fastp and aligned with MiXCR, with productive beta chains retained. Every distinct CDR3 protein forms one entry, paired with its most common genes and DNA. What appears here as the V and J calls and clone size reflects TCRdb's work, not the paper's. This sample lists 25,000 to 35,000 distinct CDR3 sequences; roughly 64% were detected once. Around a third of the sample is held by the ten biggest clonotypes.

Its CDR3 holds 14 amino acids, cysteine through phenylalanine. Just CDR3 DNA is preserved here, 42 bases in frame from base 1. According to the germline V gene (reference sequence), CDR1 reads DFQATT and CDR2 reads SNEGSKA. Of note for this clonotype: Its antigen target is currently unknown. At one end the junction does not follow the germline gene, possibly because of a read error.

Sequences were obtained from brain tumor tissue. This clonotype originated in a male donor with glioblastoma. The chain employs TRBV20-1 and TRBJ2-3, with 8 bases aligning to TRBD2. The DNA sequence is TGCAGTGCTAGAGTTACTAGCGGCATAGATACGCAATATTTT. Its protein reads: CSARVTSGIDTQYF.